Below are 25 T cell receptor beta chains sequenced from a single sample in a study of cytomegalovirus exposure and HLA in healthy donors. Primers for the PCR totalled 60 Vbeta and 13 Jbeta. Some clones are missing from TCRdb's copy, which holds only in-frame ones; the method was immunoSEQ multiplex PCR. The data hold about 160,000 clones, with about 80% observed a single time. The sequenced material came from PBMCs. Receptors were obtained from a woman aged 45-65 years in good health and CMV-seronegative.

Comments on this clone: Other DNA sequences from this sample encode an identical CDR3 as well. J is TRBJ1-1 and V is TRBV11-1; D gene unclear. V was trimmed by 2 bases and J by 11 bases, leaving 12 bases between them. CDR3 length equals 12 residues. Germline V gene data show CDR1 as SGHAT and CDR2 as FQDESV (reference sequence). CDR3 residues: CASSLSGIEAFF. The CDR3 nucleotides are TGTGCCAGCAGCTTATCCGGTATAGAGGCTTTCTTT. Full variable domain (rest looked up from reference TRBV11-1 and TRBJ1-1): EAEVAQSPRYKITEKSQAVAFWCDPISGHATLYWYRQILGQGPELLVQFQDESVVDDSQLPKDRFSAERLKGVDSTLKIQPAELGDSAMYLCASSLSGIEAFFGQGTRLTVV.

The V and J genes are TRBV19 and TRBJ2-2; tentative D call: TRBD1 (5 bases). The CDR3 is made up of 16 amino acids. Germline lookup yields CDR1 LNHDA and CDR2 SQIVND (reference sequence). The V gene lost 5 bases and the J gene lost 4 bases, with 17 bases spanning the gap. CDR3 sequence: CASSPPRVSGTGELFF. The DNA of the CDR3 is TGTGCCAGTAGTCCCCCCAGGGTATCGGGCACCGGGGAGCTGTTTTTT.

The rearrangement uses TRBV7-2 and TRBJ1-4, with 9 bases that match TRBD1. J gave up 8 bases and V 2 bases, and 18 bases lay outside the gene matches. The CDR3 runs to 19 residues. Germline V gene sequence: CDR1 SGHTA, CDR2 FQGNSA. The CDR3 nucleotides are TGTGCCAGCAGCTTACACCAACGGACAGGGGAGGACATTAAGGAAAAACTGTTTTTT. Translated: CASSLHQRTGEDIKEKLFF.

The chain has TRBV29-1 and TRBJ2-5, with D possibly matching TRBD2 (5 bases). TRBJ2-7 matches the DNA end more closely, so the J call is doubtful. The CDR3 has 15 residues. Germline V lookup: CDR1 SQVTM, CDR2 ANQGSEA. CDR3 in amino acids: CSVVSRGPVSYEQYF. The CDR3 DNA follows: TGCAGCGTTGTATCACGCGGGCCCGTGTCCTACGAGCAGTACTTC.

This clone was seen a single time. The chain's CDR3 is CASSYSPTGIETQYF. The DNA for the CDR3 is TGTGCCAGCAGTTACTCTCCAACAGGGATAGAGACCCAGTACTTC. V and J are TRBV6-5 and TRBJ2-5; the D gene is possibly TRBD1 (6 bases). V was clipped by 0 bases and J by 4 bases, with 12 bases between them. CDR1 is MNHEY, CDR2 SVGAGI, per germline. The CDR3 loop spans 15 amino acids.

A few counts support this clone. The chain combines TRBV6-5 with TRBJ1-3; D unresolved. This CDR3 is built from 16 residues. Trimming left V 4 bases short and J 2 bases short, with 15 bases between. From germline, CDR1 is MNHEY and CDR2 SVGAGI. The CDR3 DNA reads as TGTGCCAGCAGTTTATTGGGAGGAGGAACTGGAAACACCATATATTTT. Its protein is CASSLLGGGTGNTIYF.

The chain carries TRBV7-8 and TRBJ2-3; 10 bases map to TRBD2. V dropped 7 bases and J dropped 4; count of bases not matched to a gene: 11. CDR1 SGHVS and CDR2 FQNEAQ come from the germline V gene. The CDR3 spans 16 residues. Here the CDR3 reads CASTSILAGVPDTQYF. The CDR3 coding sequence is TGTGCCAGCACTTCGATTCTAGCGGGAGTACCAGATACGCAGTATTTT.

V gene TRBV7-2 combines with J gene TRBJ2-1; TRBD2 agrees at 10 bases. The ends lost 2 bases at V and 8 bases at J; junction bases unmatched: 12. Germline loops: CDR1 SGHTA, CDR2 FQGNSA. The CDR3 covers 17 residues. CDR3 in amino acids: CASSLWRGLAGEYEQFF. The CDR3 coding sequence is TGTGCCAGCAGCTTATGGAGAGGGCTAGCGGGAGAGTATGAGCAGTTCTTC.

The chain is built from TRBV28 and TRBJ2-5; 7 nucleotides match TRBD1. V shed 7 bases and J 5 bases; nucleotides not matched to a gene: 13. Germline values: CDR1 MDHEN, CDR2 SYDVKM. The CDR3 extends over 15 amino acids. The CDR3 DNA is TGTGCCAGCACCCCACTCGGGACAGTGACGGAGACCCAGTACTTC. As protein: CASTPLGTVTETQYF. The full variable domain, in which reference TRBV28 and TRBJ2-5 provide the parts outside the CDR3, is DVKVTQSSRYLVKRTGEKVFLECVQDMDHENMFWYRQDPGLGLRLIYFSYDVKMKEKGDIPEGYSVSREKKERFSLILESASTNQTSMYLCASTPLGTVTETQYFGPGTRLLVL.

This chain joins TRBV6-5 and TRBJ2-3; D gene ambiguous. The CDR3 length is 12 residues. V lost 8 bases and J lost 6, with 12 bases in between. Germline lookup yields CDR1 MNHEY and CDR2 SVGAGI. CDR3 sequence: CASDSPGDTQYF. CDR3 nucleotide sequence: TGTGCCAGCGACTCTCCCGGGGATACGCAGTATTTT.

This clone was counted only a few times. J is TRBJ2-7 and V is TRBV10-3, with TRBD2 matching over 8 bases. Germline V gene sequence: CDR1 ENHRY, CDR2 SYGVKD. The CDR3 extends over 14 amino acids. The V and J ends lost 3 bases and 5 bases, in that order; junction bases with no gene match: 6. The CDR3 DNA sequence: TGTGCCATCAGTGATTGGGCGGGGGGCCACGAGCAGTACTTC. As protein: CAISDWAGGHEQYF.

V and J are TRBV7-9 and TRBJ1-1; no clear D. The germline V and J ends were trimmed by 5 bases and 1 base, with 5 bases remaining between them. The germline gives CDR1 SEHNR, CDR2 FQNEAQ (reference sequence). CDR3 size: 12 residues. This chain's CDR3 is CASSPRNTEAFF. CDR3 bases: TGTGCCAGCAGCCCCCGGAACACTGAAGCTTTCTTT.

This clone has just a few counts. This rearrangement joins TRBV5-1 to TRBJ2-1; tentative D call: TRBD2 (6 bases). V was shortened by 0 bases and J by 4 bases, with 11 bases between the two germline ends. Germline loops: CDR1 SGHRS, CDR2 YFSETQ. The CDR3 extends over 15 amino acids. The DNA of the CDR3 is TGCGCCAGCAGCTTGGGCGGGGAAGGATACAATGAGCAGTTCTTC. Its translation: CASSLGGEGYNEQFF.

J is TRBJ2-7 and V is TRBV7-8, with D tentatively TRBD1 (5 bases). V lost 5 bases and J 5 bases, leaving 19 bases between the germline ends. CDR1 and CDR2 from the germline V gene are SGHVS and FQNEAQ. This CDR3 contains 15 residues. The CDR3 loop is CASSIPKARVDEQYF. In DNA form, the CDR3 reads TGTGCCAGCAGCATACCAAAGGCCAGGGTCGACGAGCAGTACTTC.

The chain employs TRBV19 and TRBJ2-1; weak D call: TRBD2 (6 bases). There are 16 residues in the CDR3. Germline assignment: CDR1 LNHDA and CDR2 SQIVND (reference sequence). Trimming shortened V by 7 bases and J by 0 bases, and 16 bases separated the two germline ends. This chain's CDR3 is CASMDGGGSSYNEQFF. CDR3 nucleotide sequence: TGTGCCAGTATGGATGGAGGAGGGAGCTCCTACAATGAGCAGTTCTTC. Variable domain in full (rest from reference TRBV19 and TRBJ2-1): DGGITQSPKYLFRKEGQNVTLSCEQNLNHDAMYWYRQDPGQGLRLIYYSQIVNDFQKGDIAEGYSVSREKKESFPLTVTSAQKNPTAFYLCASMDGGGSSYNEQFFGPGTRLTVL.

The chain is built from TRBV6-5 and TRBJ1-2; no firm D call. The V end lost 6 bases, the J end lost 8 bases, and 13 bases lay between the germline ends. Looked up from germline, CDR1 is MNHEY and CDR2 is SVGAGI. This CDR3 has 12 amino acids. The CDR3: CASSRGESGYTF. The CDR3 DNA sequence: TGTGCCAGCAGCCGGGGAGAATCGGGCTACACCTTC.

The chain links TRBV19 to TRBJ1-5, with a possible D match to TRBD1 (5 bases). CDR1 and CDR2 (germline): LNHDA, SQIVND (reference sequence). The V gene lost 6 bases and the J gene lost 5 bases, with 17 bases spanning the gap. This CDR3 spans 15 amino acids. Here the CDR3 DNA reads TGTGCCAGTAGGACCGGAAGGGGTGGAGATCAGCCCCAGCATTTT. Translating it yields CASRTGRGGDQPQHF.

The chain has TRBV29-1 and TRBJ2-3; D remains unclear. V shed 3 bases and J shed 0 bases, with 4 bases lying between them. CDR3 length: 12 residues. The germline V gene has CDR1 SQVTM and CDR2 ANQGSEA. The CDR3 region has the DNA TGCAGCGTTGATCTGAGCACAGATACGCAGTATTTT. Protein: CSVDLSTDTQYF.

The genes are TRBV9 and TRBJ2-1; tentative D call: TRBD1 (5 bases). V was pared by 0 bases and J by 13 bases, with 14 bases between. Germline loops: CDR1 SGDLS, CDR2 YYNGEE. The CDR3 is made up of 13 amino acids. Here the CDR3 reads CASSVATGPSQFF. The CDR3 DNA sequence: TGTGCCAGCAGCGTAGCCACAGGTCCAAGTCAGTTCTTC.

The V gene is TRBV7-9, the J gene TRBJ1-2; D is undetermined. The germline V and J ends were trimmed by 3 bases and 1 base, with 6 bases remaining between them. The length of the CDR3 is 13 residues. CDR1 and CDR2 from the germline V gene are SEHNR and FQNEAQ (reference sequence). CDR3 DNA sequence: TGTGCCAGCAGCTTGAGTATTAACTATGGCTACACCTTC. Translation: CASSLSINYGYTF.

The V and J genes are TRBV19 and TRBJ1-1, with TRBD1 identical over 9 bases. V dropped 6 bases and J dropped 2; count of bases not matched to a gene: 10. This CDR3 region has 16 residues. Germline CDR1 and CDR2: LNHDA and SQIVND (reference sequence). CDR3 sequence (DNA): TGTGCCAGTAGGTATCAACCGGGACAGGGAAACACTGAAGCTTTCTTT. As protein: CASRYQPGQGNTEAFF.

The chain combines TRBV27 with TRBJ1-4, with 9 bases fitting TRBD1. Germline V gene data show CDR1 as MNHEY and CDR2 as SMNVEV (reference sequence). CDR3 size: 19 residues. After removal of 5 bases from V and 13 bases from J, the junction contained 26 bases not matched to a gene. CDR3 sequence reads: CASSPSTGQGMSLRSSLFF. CDR3 bases: TGTGCCAGCAGTCCGTCCACGGGACAGGGAATGAGTTTAAGAAGCTCACTGTTTTTT.

This clone turned up a few times. The gene calls are TRBV2 and TRBJ2-5, with 10 bases identical to TRBD2. TRBJ2-7 explains the end of the DNA better; the J call may be wrong. This CDR3 has 15 residues. Germline assignment: CDR1 SNHLY and CDR2 FYNNEI. The CDR3 protein is CASSQVAGGGYEQYF. The CDR3 DNA sequence: TGTGCCAGCAGCCAAGTAGCGGGAGGAGGCTACGAGCAGTACTTC.

The rearrangement uses TRBV27 and TRBJ2-3; D not resolved. The V gene lost 8 bases and the J gene lost 6 bases, with 18 bases spanning the gap. Germline assignment: CDR1 MNHEY and CDR2 SMNVEV (reference sequence). This CDR3 has 14 residues. This CDR3 is CASLTRKEPDTQYF. The DNA of the CDR3 is TGTGCCAGCCTGACACGGAAGGAACCCGATACGCAGTATTTT.

The chain links TRBV18 to TRBJ1-6; D is possibly TRBD1 (5 bases). Germline V lookup: CDR1 KGHSH, CDR2 LQKENI. CDR3 length equals 17 residues. V was pared by 0 bases and J by 8 bases, with 17 bases between. The CDR3: CASSPPSSRGGDSPLHF. The DNA of the CDR3 is TGTGCCAGCTCACCACCTTCTTCAAGGGGAGGGGATTCACCCCTCCACTTT.